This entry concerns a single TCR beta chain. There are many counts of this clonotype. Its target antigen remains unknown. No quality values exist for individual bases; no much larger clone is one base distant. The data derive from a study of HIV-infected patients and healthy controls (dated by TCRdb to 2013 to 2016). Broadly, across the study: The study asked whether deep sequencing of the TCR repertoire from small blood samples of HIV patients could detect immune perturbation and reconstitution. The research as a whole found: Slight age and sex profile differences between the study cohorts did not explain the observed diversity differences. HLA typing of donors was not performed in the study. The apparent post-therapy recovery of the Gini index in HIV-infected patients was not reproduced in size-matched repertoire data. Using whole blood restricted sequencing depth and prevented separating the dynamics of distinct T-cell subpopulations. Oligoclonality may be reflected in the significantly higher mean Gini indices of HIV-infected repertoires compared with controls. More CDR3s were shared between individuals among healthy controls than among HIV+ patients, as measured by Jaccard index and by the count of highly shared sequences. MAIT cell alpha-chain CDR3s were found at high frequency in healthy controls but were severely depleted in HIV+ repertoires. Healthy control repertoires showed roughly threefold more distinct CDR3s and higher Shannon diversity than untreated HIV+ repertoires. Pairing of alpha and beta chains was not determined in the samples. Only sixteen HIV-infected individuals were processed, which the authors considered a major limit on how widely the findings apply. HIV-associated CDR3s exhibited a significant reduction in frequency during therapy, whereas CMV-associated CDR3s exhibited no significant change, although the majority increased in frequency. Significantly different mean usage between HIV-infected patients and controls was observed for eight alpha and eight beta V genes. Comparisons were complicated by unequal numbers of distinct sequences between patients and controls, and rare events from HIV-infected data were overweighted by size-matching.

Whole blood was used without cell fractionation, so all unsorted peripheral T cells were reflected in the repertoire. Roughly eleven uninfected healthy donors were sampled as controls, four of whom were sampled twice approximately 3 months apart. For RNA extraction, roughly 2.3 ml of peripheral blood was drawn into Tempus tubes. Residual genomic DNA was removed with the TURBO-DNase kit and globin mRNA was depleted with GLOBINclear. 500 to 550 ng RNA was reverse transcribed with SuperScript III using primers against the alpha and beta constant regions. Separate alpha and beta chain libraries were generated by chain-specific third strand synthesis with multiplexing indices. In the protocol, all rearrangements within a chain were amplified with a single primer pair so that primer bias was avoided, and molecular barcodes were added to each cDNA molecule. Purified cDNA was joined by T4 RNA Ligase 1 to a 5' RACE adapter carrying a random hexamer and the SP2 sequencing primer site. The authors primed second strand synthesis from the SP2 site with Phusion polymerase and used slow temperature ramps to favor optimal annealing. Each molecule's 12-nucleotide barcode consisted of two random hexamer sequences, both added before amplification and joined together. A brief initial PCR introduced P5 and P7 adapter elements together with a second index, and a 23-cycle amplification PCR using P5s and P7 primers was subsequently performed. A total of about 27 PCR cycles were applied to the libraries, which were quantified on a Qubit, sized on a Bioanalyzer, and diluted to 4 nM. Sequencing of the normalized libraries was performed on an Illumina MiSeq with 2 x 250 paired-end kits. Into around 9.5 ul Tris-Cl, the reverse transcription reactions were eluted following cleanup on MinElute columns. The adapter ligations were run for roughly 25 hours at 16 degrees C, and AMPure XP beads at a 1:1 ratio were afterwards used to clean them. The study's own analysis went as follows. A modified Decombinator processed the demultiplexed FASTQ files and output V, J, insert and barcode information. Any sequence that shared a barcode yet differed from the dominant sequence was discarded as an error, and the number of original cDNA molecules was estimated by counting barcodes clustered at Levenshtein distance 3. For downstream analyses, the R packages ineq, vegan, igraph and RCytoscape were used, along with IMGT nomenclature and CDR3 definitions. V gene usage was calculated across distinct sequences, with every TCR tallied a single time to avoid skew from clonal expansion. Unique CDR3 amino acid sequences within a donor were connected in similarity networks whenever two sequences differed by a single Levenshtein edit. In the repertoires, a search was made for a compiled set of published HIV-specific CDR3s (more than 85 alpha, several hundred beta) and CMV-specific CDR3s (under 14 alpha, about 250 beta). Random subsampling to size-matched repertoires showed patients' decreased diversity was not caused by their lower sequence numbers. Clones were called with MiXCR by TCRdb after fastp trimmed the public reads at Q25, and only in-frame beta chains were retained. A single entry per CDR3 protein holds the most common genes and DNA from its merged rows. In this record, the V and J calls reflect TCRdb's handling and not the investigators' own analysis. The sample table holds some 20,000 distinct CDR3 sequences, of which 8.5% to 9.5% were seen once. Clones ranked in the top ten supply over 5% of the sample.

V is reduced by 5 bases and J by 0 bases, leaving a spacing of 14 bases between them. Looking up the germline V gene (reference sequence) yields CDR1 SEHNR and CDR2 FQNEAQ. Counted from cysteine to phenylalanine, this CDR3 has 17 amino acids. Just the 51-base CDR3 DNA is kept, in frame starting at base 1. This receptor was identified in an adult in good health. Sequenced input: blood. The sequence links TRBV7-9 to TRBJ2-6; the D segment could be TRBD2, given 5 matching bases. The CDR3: CASSRPGFISGANVLTF. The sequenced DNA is TGTGCCAGCAGCCGCCCGGGATTCATCTCTGGGGCCAACGTCCTGACTTTC.